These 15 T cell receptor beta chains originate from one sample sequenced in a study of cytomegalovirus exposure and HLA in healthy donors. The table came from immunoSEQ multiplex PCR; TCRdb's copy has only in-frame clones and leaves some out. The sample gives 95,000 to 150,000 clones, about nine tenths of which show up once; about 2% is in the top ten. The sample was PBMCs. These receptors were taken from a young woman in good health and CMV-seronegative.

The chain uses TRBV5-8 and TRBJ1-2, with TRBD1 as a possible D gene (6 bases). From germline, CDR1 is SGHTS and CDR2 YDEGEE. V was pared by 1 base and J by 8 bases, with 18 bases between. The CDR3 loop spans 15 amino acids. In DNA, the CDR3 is TGTGCCAGCAGCTTGTCGCTGGCGGGGGGCCGGGGCTACACCTTC. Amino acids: CASSLSLAGGRGYTF.

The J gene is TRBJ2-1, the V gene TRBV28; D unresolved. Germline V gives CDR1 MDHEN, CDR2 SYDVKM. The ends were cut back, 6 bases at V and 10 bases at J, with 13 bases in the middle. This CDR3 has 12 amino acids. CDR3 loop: CASSLVPVEQFF. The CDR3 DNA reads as TGTGCCAGCAGCCTTGTCCCGGTAGAGCAGTTCTTC. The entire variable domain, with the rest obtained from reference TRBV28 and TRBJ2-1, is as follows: DVKVTQSSRYLVKRTGEKVFLECVQDMDHENMFWYRQDPGLGLRLIYFSYDVKMKEKGDIPEGYSVSREKKERFSLILESASTNQTSMYLCASSLVPVEQFFGPGTRLTVL.

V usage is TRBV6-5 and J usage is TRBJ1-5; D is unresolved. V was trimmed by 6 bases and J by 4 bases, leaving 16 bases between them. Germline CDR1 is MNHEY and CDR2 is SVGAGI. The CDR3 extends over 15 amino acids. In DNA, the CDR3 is TGTGCCAGCAGCCAGGACCTCGGGAGGAATCAGCCCCAGCATTTT. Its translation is CASSQDLGRNQPQHF.

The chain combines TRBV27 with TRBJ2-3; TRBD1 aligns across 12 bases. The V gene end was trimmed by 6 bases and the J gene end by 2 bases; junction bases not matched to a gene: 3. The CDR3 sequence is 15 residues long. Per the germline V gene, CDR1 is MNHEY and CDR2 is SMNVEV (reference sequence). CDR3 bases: TGTGCCAGCAGGCGGGACAGGGGGCTCACAGATACGCAGTATTTT. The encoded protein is CASRRDRGLTDTQYF.

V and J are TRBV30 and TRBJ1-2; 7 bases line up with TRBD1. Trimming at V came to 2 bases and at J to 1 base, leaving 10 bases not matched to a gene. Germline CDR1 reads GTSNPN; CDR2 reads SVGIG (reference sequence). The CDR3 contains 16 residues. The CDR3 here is CAWSPPRTGLNYGYTF. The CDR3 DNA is TGTGCCTGGAGTCCTCCCAGGACAGGACTTAACTATGGCTACACCTTC.

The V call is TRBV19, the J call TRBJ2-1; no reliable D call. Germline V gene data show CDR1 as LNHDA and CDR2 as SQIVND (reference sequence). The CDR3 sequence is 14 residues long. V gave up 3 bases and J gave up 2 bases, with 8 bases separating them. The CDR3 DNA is TGTGCCAGTAGTATCTGTTGTGCCTACAATGAGCAGTTCTTC. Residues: CASSICCAYNEQFF.

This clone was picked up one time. The CDR3: CASSLVQGGGYTF. DNA of the CDR3: TGTGCCAGCAGCCTCGTTCAGGGAGGAGGCTACACCTTC. V gene TRBV5-4 combines with J gene TRBJ1-2, with a tentative D call TRBD1 (5 bases). CDR1 SGHNT and CDR2 YYREEE come from the germline V gene (reference sequence). The V end was cut by 4 bases, the J end by 8 bases, with 15 bases between. The CDR3 loop spans 13 amino acids.

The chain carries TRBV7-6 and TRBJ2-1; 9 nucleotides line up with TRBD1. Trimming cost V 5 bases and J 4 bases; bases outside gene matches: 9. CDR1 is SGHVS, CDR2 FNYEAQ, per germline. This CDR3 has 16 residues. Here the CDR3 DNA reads TGTGCCAGCAGCCCCCGGACAGGGGAGATATACAATGAGCAGTTCTTC. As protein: CASSPRTGEIYNEQFF.

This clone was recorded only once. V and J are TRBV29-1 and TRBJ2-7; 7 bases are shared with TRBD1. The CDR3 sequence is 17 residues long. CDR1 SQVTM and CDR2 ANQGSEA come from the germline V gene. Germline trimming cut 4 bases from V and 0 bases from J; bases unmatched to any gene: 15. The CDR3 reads CSVAGGQLTSGSYEQYF. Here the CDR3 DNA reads TGCAGCGTTGCAGGGGGACAGCTAACGTCTGGCTCCTACGAGCAGTACTTC.

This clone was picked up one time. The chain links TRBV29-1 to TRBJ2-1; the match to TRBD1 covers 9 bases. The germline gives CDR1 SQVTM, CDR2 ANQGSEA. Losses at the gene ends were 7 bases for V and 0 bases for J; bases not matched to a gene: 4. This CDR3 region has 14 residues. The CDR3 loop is CSGGQGSSYNEQFF. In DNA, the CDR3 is TGCAGCGGGGGACAGGGCAGCTCCTACAATGAGCAGTTCTTC.

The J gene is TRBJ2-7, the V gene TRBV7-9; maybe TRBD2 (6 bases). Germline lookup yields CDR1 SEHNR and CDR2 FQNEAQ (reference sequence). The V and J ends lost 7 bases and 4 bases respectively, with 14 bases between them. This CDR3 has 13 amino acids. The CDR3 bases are TGTGCCAGCACCCCGGCGGCGGGATACGAGCAGTACTTC. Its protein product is CASTPAAGYEQYF.

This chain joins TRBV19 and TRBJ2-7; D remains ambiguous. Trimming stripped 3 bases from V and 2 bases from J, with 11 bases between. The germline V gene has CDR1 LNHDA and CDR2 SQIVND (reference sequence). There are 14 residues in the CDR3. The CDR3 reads CASSISSGAYEQYF. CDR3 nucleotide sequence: TGTGCCAGTAGTATCTCCTCTGGAGCCTACGAGCAGTACTTC. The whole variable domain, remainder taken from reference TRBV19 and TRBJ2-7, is DGGITQSPKYLFRKEGQNVTLSCEQNLNHDAMYWYRQDPGQGLRLIYYSQIVNDFQKGDIAEGYSVSREKKESFPLTVTSAQKNPTAFYLCASSISSGAYEQYFGPGTRLTVT.

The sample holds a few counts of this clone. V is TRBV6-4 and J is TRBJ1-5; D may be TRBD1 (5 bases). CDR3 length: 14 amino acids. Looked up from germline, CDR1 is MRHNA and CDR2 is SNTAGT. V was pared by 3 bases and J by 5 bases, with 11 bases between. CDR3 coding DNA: TGTGCCAGCAGTGAGGGCAGGGAGGATCAGCCCCAGCATTTT. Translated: CASSEGREDQPQHF.

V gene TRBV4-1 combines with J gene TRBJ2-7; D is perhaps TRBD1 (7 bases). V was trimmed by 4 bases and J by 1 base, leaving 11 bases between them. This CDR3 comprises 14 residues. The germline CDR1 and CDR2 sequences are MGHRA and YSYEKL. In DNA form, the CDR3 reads TGCGCCAGCAGCCCGCGGGACAGATCCTACGAGCAGTACTTC. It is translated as CASSPRDRSYEQYF.

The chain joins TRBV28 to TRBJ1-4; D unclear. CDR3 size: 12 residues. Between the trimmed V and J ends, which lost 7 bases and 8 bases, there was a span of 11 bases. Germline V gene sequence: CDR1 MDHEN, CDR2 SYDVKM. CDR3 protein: CASMAVSEKLFF. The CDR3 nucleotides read TGTGCCAGCATGGCGGTGAGCGAAAAACTGTTTTTT.